One and the same sample provided the 32 T cell receptor beta chains below, sequenced in a study of Graves' ophthalmopathy and Graves' hyperthyroidism (dated by TCRdb to 2017 to 2018). TCRdb names Illumina HiSeq 2000 as the instrument used. TCR beta CDR3 regions were amplified from RNA transcripts for repertoire sequencing. A first-round RT-PCR used HTBI primers with the Qiagen OneStep RT-PCR kit, followed by a second-round multiplex PCR, size selection and purification. TCRdb passed the public sequencing reads through fastp at Q25 and MiXCR, retaining productive beta sequences. Rows are combined by CDR3 protein, so each entry shows the most common genes and DNA. The sample table contains about 390,000 distinct CDR3 sequences; only one count was recorded for just over 15% of them. The ten largest clones capture around 6.6% of the sample. The sample consisted of peripheral blood. Every receptor here comes from a young woman with stable Graves' hyperthyroidism. Donor details come from another sample of the same person, matched by shared clones.

This clonotype has more than one count but fewer than ten. The V and J genes are TRBV19 and TRBJ1-1; the D gene is possibly TRBD1 (6 bases). V was pared by 7 bases and J by 2 bases, with 17 bases between. Germline CDR1 is LNHDA and CDR2 is SQIVND (reference sequence). CDR3 length: 15 amino acids. This CDR3 reads CASTTRTVRNTEAFF. The CDR3 region has the DNA TGTGCCAGTACCACCAGGACAGTAAGAAACACTGAAGCTTTCTTT.

There are many counts of this clonotype. The genes are TRBV19 and TRBJ2-7; a weak D match, TRBD1 (6 bases). The CDR3 has 15 amino acids. V lost 5 bases and J lost 0, with 14 bases in between. Per germline, CDR1 LNHDA and CDR2 SQIVND (reference sequence). The CDR3 reads CASSSKQGTSYEQYF. The CDR3 DNA reads as TGTGCCAGTAGTTCCAAACAGGGAACCTCCTACGAGCAGTACTTC.

This clonotype was counted many times. V gene TRBV6-2 or TRBV6-3 combines with J gene TRBJ2-7; D is uncertain. Trimming took off 8 bases at V and 5 bases at J, with 10 bases between the two ends. The CDR3 contains 11 residues. CDR1 is MNHEY and CDR2 is SVGEGT in the germline V gene. CDR3 coding DNA: TGTGCCAGCGCCAAAAACCACGAGCAGTACTTC. Translation: CASAKNHEQYF.

The chain links TRBV12-3 or TRBV12-4 to TRBJ2-5, with 9 bases aligning to TRBD2. The V segment lost 1 base and the J segment 5 bases; nucleotides outside the gene matches: 5. The CDR3 covers 15 residues. The DNA of the CDR3 is TGTGCCAGCAGTTTAGGTGGACTAGCGTGGGAGACCCAGTACTTC. Residues: CASSLGGLAWETQYF.

This clonotype was seen many times. CDR3 coding DNA: TGTGCCAGCAGTAGGGACAGGGCTATCTATGGCTACACCTTC. Protein sequence: CASSRDRAIYGYTF. The J gene is TRBJ1-2, the V gene TRBV6-2 or TRBV6-3, with 9 nucleotides matching TRBD1. The CDR3 contains 14 residues. Losses at the gene ends were 5 bases for V and 4 bases for J; bases not matched to a gene: 5. CDR1 is MNHEY, CDR2 SVGEGT, per germline.

This clonotype has at least ten counts. The rearrangement uses TRBV29-1 and TRBJ1-1; D gene unclear. V was trimmed by 3 bases and J by 2 bases, leaving 7 bases between them. This CDR3 spans 12 amino acids. Germline CDR1 is SQVTM and CDR2 is ANQGSEA. CDR3 amino acids: CSVDRDNTEAFF. As DNA, the CDR3 is TGCAGCGTTGATCGAGATAACACTGAAGCTTTCTTT.

This clonotype was recorded many times. The CDR3 spells CASSYSMVGLAEFTGELFF. DNA of the CDR3: TGTGCCAGCAGTTACTCGATGGTTGGACTAGCGGAGTTCACCGGGGAGCTGTTTTTT. The chain uses TRBV6-2 or TRBV6-3 and TRBJ2-2; 10 nucleotides line up with TRBD2. Germline CDR1 and CDR2: MNHEY and SVGEGT. The CDR3 loop spans 19 amino acids. V trimming: 0 bases; J trimming: 4 bases; junction bases outside the gene matches: 11.

This clonotype has at least ten counts. The V gene is TRBV12-5, the J gene TRBJ2-5; the D gene is possibly TRBD2 (5 bases). V lost 2 bases to trimming and J lost 5 bases, with 9 bases between them. The CDR3 covers 13 residues. The germline V gene encodes CDR1 LGHNT and CDR2 FRNRAP. The CDR3 sequence: CASGLSSMETQYF. The CDR3 DNA reads as TGTGCTAGTGGTTTGTCTAGCATGGAGACCCAGTACTTC. Complete variable domain (other parts from reference TRBV12-5 and TRBJ2-5): DARVTQTPRHKVTEMGQEVTMRCQPILGHNTVFWYRQTMMQGLELLAYFRNRAPLDDSGMPKDRFSAEMPDATLATLKIQPSEPRDSAVYFCASGLSSMETQYFGPGTRLLVL.

This clonotype was seen more than once but under ten times. V is TRBV3-1 and J is TRBJ1-1, with D possibly TRBD1 on 5 matching bases. CDR3 length: 16 residues. V was trimmed by 2 bases and J by 1 base, leaving 14 bases between them. Germline loops: CDR1 LGHDT, CDR2 YNNKEL (reference sequence). The CDR3, as DNA: TGTGCCAGCAGCCAATCAGCGGGGGGGAGGAACACTGAAGCTTTCTTT. Translating gives CASSQSAGGRNTEAFF. The entire variable domain, with the rest obtained from reference TRBV3-1 and TRBJ1-1, is as follows: DTAVSQTPKYLVTQMGNDKSIKCEQNLGHDTMYWYKQDSKKFLKIMFSYNNKELIINETVPNRFSPKSPDKAHLNLHINSLELGDSAVYFCASSQSAGGRNTEAFFGQGTRLTVV.

The V gene is TRBV10-3, the J gene TRBJ2-6, with D tentatively TRBD2 (5 bases). V lost 7 bases to trimming and J lost 0 bases, with 16 bases between them. Germline loops: CDR1 ENHRY, CDR2 SYGVKD. This CDR3 has 17 amino acids. The CDR3 DNA reads TGTGCCATCACTCCCGGACTGGGGAACTCTGGGGCCAACGTCCTGACTTTC. Encoded protein: CAITPGLGNSGANVLTF.

At least ten counts were recorded for this clonotype. This chain links TRBV6-1 with TRBJ1-5, with D tentatively TRBD1 (5 bases). The V and J ends lost 7 bases and 4 bases respectively, with 14 bases between them. CDR1 and CDR2 (germline): MNHNS, SASEGT. CDR3 length equals 14 residues. The CDR3 region is CASILSGTNQPQHF. The CDR3 DNA reads TGTGCCAGCATCCTCTCAGGGACTAATCAGCCCCAGCATTTT.

As for this clonotype: Being one base from a much bigger clone, this may be a read error. V gene TRBV7-2 combines with J gene TRBJ2-2; the D gene could be TRBD1 or TRBD2 (5 bases each). The CDR3 totals 13 residues. CDR1 and CDR2 (germline): SGHTA, FQGNSA. CDR3 nucleotides: TGTGCCAGCAGCTTAGGGGGGACCGGGGAGCTGTGTTTT. It specifies CASSLGGTGELCF.

This clonotype was counted ten times or more. V is TRBV14 and J is TRBJ2-5, with 7 positions matching TRBD2. The V gene end was trimmed by 4 bases and the J gene end by 0 bases; junction bases not matched to a gene: 8. Germline V CDR1 and CDR2: SGHDN, FVKESK. The length of the CDR3 is 16 residues. CDR3 nucleotide sequence: TGTGCCAGCAGCCCTCTCGCAGGGAGGGACCAAGAGACCCAGTACTTC. This sequence encodes CASSPLAGRDQETQYF.

This clonotype was seen at least ten times. The genes are TRBV6-2 or TRBV6-3 and TRBJ1-5; 8 bases align to TRBD1. V dropped 5 bases and J dropped 2; count of bases not matched to a gene: 8. CDR3 length: 16 amino acids. Per germline, CDR1 MNHEY and CDR2 SVGEGT. CDR3 protein: CASSRTGISGNQPQHF. In DNA, the CDR3 is TGTGCCAGCAGTCGGACAGGGATAAGTGGCAATCAGCCCCAGCATTTT.

Worth noting for this clonotype: It may be a read error: a sequence one base away is much more abundant. The chain links TRBV2 to TRBJ2-4, with 7 bases identical to TRBD2. The CDR3 has 16 amino acids. The trim removed 1 base at V and 14 bases at J, leaving 17 bases unmatched. Germline CDR1 SNHLY, CDR2 FYNNEI. CDR3 sequence: CASSEGGGGFSYEKYF. The CDR3 DNA follows: TGTGCCAGCAGTGAAGGGGGCGGGGGTTTCTCCTACGAGAAGTACTTC.

The chain couples TRBV7-9 to TRBJ2-5; TRBD1 matches at 7 bases. Germline V gene data show CDR1 as SEHNR and CDR2 as FQNEAQ (reference sequence). J was trimmed by 2 bases and V by 5 bases; bases with no gene match: 5. The CDR3 consists of 14 residues. The CDR3 spells CASSAGTEQETQYF. Here the CDR3 DNA reads TGTGCCAGCAGCGCCGGGACAGAGCAAGAGACCCAGTACTTC.

In its sample, this clonotype was seen many times. This chain links TRBV29-1 with TRBJ1-1; D is unresolved. Between the trimmed V and J ends, which lost 1 base and 3 bases, there was a span of 9 bases. The CDR3 totals 13 residues. Germline CDR1 SQVTM, CDR2 ANQGSEA. CDR3 sequence: CSVEGGGDTEAFF. The CDR3 coding sequence is TGCAGCGTTGAAGGAGGTGGTGACACTGAAGCTTTCTTT.

The V call is TRBV6-5, the J call TRBJ1-2; D remains unclear. Germline CDR1 reads MNHEY; CDR2 reads SVGAGI. The CDR3 totals 14 residues. Trimming removed 1 base at V and 1 base at J, with 7 bases between. The CDR3 spells CASSYFDFNYGYTF. DNA for the CDR3: TGTGCCAGCAGTTACTTTGATTTTAACTATGGCTACACCTTC.

This clonotype was counted ten times or more. One end of the junction does not line up with germline, which may come from a read error. The J gene is TRBJ1-1, the V gene TRBV5-1, with D unresolved. CDR3 length equals 12 residues. Germline V gives CDR1 SGHRS, CDR2 YFSETQ. The chain's CDR3 is CASSLEGTEAFF. The CDR3 nucleotides read TGTGCCAGCTCCCTGGAGGGCACTGAAGCTTTCTTT.

The sample holds many counts of this clonotype. CDR3 sequence: CATSREGGVYQPQHF. CDR3 coding DNA: TGTGCCACCAGCAGAGAGGGGGGGGTTTATCAGCCCCAGCATTTT. The rearrangement uses TRBV15 and TRBJ1-5; D possibly corresponds to TRBD1 (5 bases). The CDR3 covers 15 residues. CDR1 LNHNV and CDR2 YYDKDF come from the germline V gene (reference sequence). V was cut by 0 bases and J by 5 bases, with 11 bases left in between.

This clonotype was seen only a few times. The chain has TRBV3-1 and TRBJ1-2, with 8 nucleotides matching TRBD1. Losses at the gene ends were 2 bases for V and 5 bases for J; bases not matched to a gene: 4. The CDR3 extends over 14 amino acids. In germline, CDR1 is LGHDT, CDR2 YNNKEL (reference sequence). The CDR3 nucleotides are TGTGCCAGCAGCCAACATCAGGGGGCTTATGGCTACACCTTC. Its protein is CASSQHQGAYGYTF.

The table lists this clonotype with many counts. The chain has TRBV7-8 and TRBJ2-2; a weak D match, TRBD1 (5 bases). The CDR3 spans 16 residues. Trimming shortened V by 5 bases and J by 0 bases, and 13 bases separated the two germline ends. Germline-derived CDR1 and CDR2 are SGHVS and FQNEAQ. CDR3 amino acids: CASSPRVGANTGELFF. As DNA, the CDR3 is TGTGCCAGCAGCCCGCGCGTAGGGGCGAACACCGGGGAGCTGTTTTTT. Combining the CDR3 with reference TRBV7-8 and TRBJ2-2 gives the whole variable domain GAGVSQSPRYKVAKRGQDVALRCDPISGHVSLFWYQQALGQGPEFLTYFQNEAQLDKSGLPSDRFFAERPEGSVSTLKIQRTQQEDSAVYLCASSPRVGANTGELFFGEGSRLTVL.

This sequence joins TRBV7-2 and TRBJ1-1; possible D gene TRBD1, 6 bases. CDR1 is SGHTA and CDR2 is FQGNSA in the germline V gene. The CDR3 consists of 13 residues. Trimming pared 2 bases from V and 6 bases from J, leaving 10 bases between. CDR3 residues: CASSLSTGPEAFF. CDR3 DNA: TGTGCCAGCAGCTTATCTACAGGGCCTGAAGCTTTCTTT.

This clonotype has a count of ten or more. This chain links TRBV19 with TRBJ1-2; unclear D gene. CDR3 size: 16 residues. Germline CDR1 is LNHDA and CDR2 is SQIVND (reference sequence). Trimming shortened V by 3 bases and J by 2 bases, and 16 bases separated the two germline ends. CDR3 sequence (DNA): TGTGCCAGTAGTATTAGGGCTAGGGCCGTCAACTATGGCTACACCTTC. This codes for CASSIRARAVNYGYTF.

This clonotype was seen repeatedly, ten times or more. The J gene is TRBJ2-5, the V gene TRBV6-1, with D possibly called TRBD1 or TRBD2 (5 bases each). V lost 1 base to trimming and J lost 1 base, with 10 bases between them. Germline CDR1 is MNHNS and CDR2 is SASEGT. There are 15 residues in the CDR3. The CDR3 loop reads CASSEEGRIQETQYF. Here the CDR3 DNA reads TGTGCCAGCAGTGAAGAGGGACGGATCCAAGAGACCCAGTACTTC.

This clonotype came up many times. The chain is built from TRBV7-8 and TRBJ2-5; a possible D gene is TRBD2 (6 bases). There are 15 residues in the CDR3. CDR1 and CDR2 (germline): SGHVS, FQNEAQ. V was shortened by 6 bases and J by 2 bases, with 16 bases between the two germline ends. This CDR3 is CASRRTTLGQETQYF. The CDR3 nucleotides read TGTGCCAGCAGACGGACTACCCTAGGACAAGAGACCCAGTACTTC.

The V and J genes are TRBV6-1 and TRBJ1-2, with 11 positions matching TRBD1. The CDR3 has 14 amino acids. Germline loops: CDR1 MNHNS, CDR2 SASEGT. J was trimmed by 6 bases and V by 6 bases; bases with no gene match: 6. The CDR3 region has the DNA TGTGCCAGCAGCCGGGACAGGGGGATCGATGGCTACACCTTC. Its protein is CASSRDRGIDGYTF.

Many counts were recorded for this clonotype. The V call is TRBV27, the J call TRBJ1-1; TRBD1 agrees at 8 bases. CDR3 length: 17 amino acids. Germline V gene sequence: CDR1 MNHEY, CDR2 SMNVEV (reference sequence). Germline trimming cut 3 bases from V and 0 bases from J; bases unmatched to any gene: 9. CDR3 nucleotide sequence: TGTGCCAGCAGTTTGTACAGGGGGACCTACATGAACACTGAAGCTTTCTTT. It yields the protein CASSLYRGTYMNTEAFF.

Ten or more counts support this clonotype. V is TRBV4-1 and J is TRBJ1-2, with a weak D call TRBD1 (6 bases). Germline values: CDR1 MGHRA, CDR2 YSYEKL. This CDR3 spans 14 amino acids. Trimming pared 0 bases from V and 7 bases from J, leaving 12 bases between. CDR3 nucleotides: TGCGCCAGCAGCCAAGAAGGGGGGCGCGGTGGCTACACCTTC. Residues: CASSQEGGRGGYTF.

Concerning this clonotype itself: This may arise from a read error, as a much more abundant clone is one base away. The chain recombines TRBV7-2 with TRBJ2-7, with TRBD2 identical over 11 bases. CDR3 size: 15 residues. Germline loops: CDR1 SGHTA, CDR2 FQGNSA. J gave up 2 bases and V 1 base, and 1 base lay outside the gene matches. The CDR3 DNA follows: TGTGCCAGCAGCTTAGTTAGCGGGAGGGCCTACGAGCAGTACTTC. This encodes CASSLVSGRAYEQYF.

This clonotype was detected ten times or more. This chain links TRBV6-2 or TRBV6-3 with TRBJ1-2; D is uncertain. This CDR3 is 10 amino acids long. Trimming cost V 8 bases and J 10 bases, with 11 bases left between them. From germline, CDR1 is MNHEY and CDR2 SVGEGT. The chain's CDR3 is CASSGLVYTF. The CDR3 nucleotides are TGTGCCAGCTCCGGGTTGGTCTACACCTTC.

This clonotype showed up just a few times. J is TRBJ2-7 and V is TRBV5-4, with 13 positions matching TRBD2. CDR3 size: 18 residues. V lost 2 bases to trimming and J lost 5 bases; unmatched junction nucleotides: 13. Germline V lookup: CDR1 SGHNT, CDR2 YYREEE (reference sequence). CDR3 sequence (DNA): TGTGCCAGCAGCTTCCGGGGGACTAGCGGGACTGTGGCGAACGAGCAGTACTTC. Translated, it gives CASSFRGTSGTVANEQYF.